The T cell receptor (beta chain) under discussion was sequenced for a study of cytomegalovirus exposure and HLA in healthy donors. General study findings and limits: In vitro confirmation showed three CMV-associated chains to be CMV antigen specific. Researchers reported in a later analysis that a missense DCLRE1C variant was tied to TCR beta V- and J-gene trimming.

Although they were nominally healthy when sampled, donors likely had unrecorded immune exposures. Germline V CDR1 and CDR2: SGHNT, YENEEA. Trimming removed 5 bases from V and 7 bases from J, with 11 bases in between. The CDR3 sequence is 13 residues long. A remark on this clone: The antigen remains unidentified.

Amplification used 60 Vbeta primers and 13 Jbeta primers. Per the original methods: Later, an analysis found some 80 million unique TCR beta chains, and about 9.9 million of these were shared. The assay was immunoSEQ multiplex PCR, and TCRdb's table has in-frame clones only and misses some. V, J and clone size were drawn from that table, and D and trimming were deduced from the DNA. The sample has 100,000 to 150,000 clones, about 86% seen once. This sequence joins TRBV11-3 and TRBJ2-2; no clear D gene. Sequencing was performed on PBMCs. The source is a woman in her 30s in good health and CMV-seronegative. The CDR3 here is CASSPGVGGELFF. Here the CDR3 DNA reads TGTGCCAGCAGCCCCGGAGTAGGCGGGGAGCTGTTTTTT.